This TCR beta chain was sequenced during a study of OX40 agonist ivuxolimab in advanced cancers. CDR1 and CDR2 (germline): SEHNR, FQNEAQ (reference sequence). V lost 2 bases to trimming and J lost 0 bases, with 5 bases between them. CDR3 length equals 14 residues. Sequenced by immunoSEQ multiplex PCR; TCRdb stores in-frame clones only, minus some. The data show roughly 35,000 clones, with 81% seen just once and more than 1.2% held by the top ten. The sequencing used CD4+ or CD8+ T cells sorted from blood, collected in a trial of the OX40 agonist ivuxolimab. The TCR was taken from an adult with an advanced solid tumor such as melanoma, head and neck, liver or kidney cancer. The chain is built from TRBV7-9 and TRBJ2-1; D gene uncertain. The chain's CDR3 is CASSLLSSYNEQFF. Here the CDR3 DNA reads TGTGCCAGCAGCTTACTGAGCTCCTACAATGAGCAGTTCTTC.